These 20 T cell receptor beta chains originate from one sample sequenced in a study of blood T cell repertoires in COVID-19. Data came from immunoSEQ multiplex PCR; TCRdb stores just in-frame clones and leaves some out. This table holds about 210,000 clones, roughly nine tenths found once. Sample: peripheral blood. These TCRs come from a man between 70 and 80 years old with acute or convalescent COVID-19.

This clone was seen only once. The chain recombines TRBV3-1 (or the pseudogene TRBV3-2) with TRBJ1-3; 7 bases match TRBD1. V shed 7 bases and J 0 bases; nucleotides not matched to a gene: 6. The CDR3 runs to 15 residues. Germline CDR1 LGHDT, CDR2 YNNKEL (reference sequence). CDR3 residues: CASTLQGTSGNTIYF. CDR3 coding DNA: TGTGCCAGCACCCTACAGGGGACCTCTGGAAACACCATATATTTT.

This CDR3 reads CASSLELGQGINEQFF. The CDR3 nucleotides are TGCGCCAGCAGCTTGGAACTTGGACAGGGGATTAATGAGCAGTTCTTC. The chain links TRBV5-1 to TRBJ2-1; TRBD1 matches 9 bases. CDR3 size: 16 residues. J was trimmed by 7 bases and V by 0 bases; bases with no gene match: 8. The germline CDR1 and CDR2 sequences are SGHRS and YFSETQ.

This chain joins TRBV10-3 and TRBJ2-3, with 8 positions matching TRBD1. CDR1 is ENHRY and CDR2 is SYGVKD in the germline V gene. The CDR3 is 13 residues long. V trimming: 4 bases; J trimming: 6 bases; junction bases outside the gene matches: 3. CDR3: CAISARTGDTQYF. DNA for the CDR3: TGTGCCATCAGTGCCCGGACAGGGGATACGCAGTATTTT.

The gene calls are TRBV19 and TRBJ1-5; TRBD1 is a possible D gene (6 bases). V lost 4 bases, J lost 6 bases, and 16 bases lay in between. This CDR3 spans 15 amino acids. The germline V gene encodes CDR1 LNHDA and CDR2 SQIVND (reference sequence). The chain's CDR3 is CASSTNREGIQPQHF. In nucleotides, the CDR3 is TGTGCCAGTAGTACAAACAGGGAAGGGATTCAGCCCCAGCATTTT.

The V and J genes are TRBV2 and TRBJ1-5, with 7 bases matching TRBD1. Germline V gene lookup returns CDR1 SNHLY and CDR2 FYNNEI. The ends lost 5 bases at V and 7 bases at J; junction bases unmatched: 14. CDR3 length equals 16 residues. CDR3 region: CASSLDGATGRQPQHF. For the CDR3, the DNA is TGTGCCAGCAGTTTGGATGGAGCGACAGGGCGACAGCCCCAGCATTTT.

This CDR3 is CASSQEVWDRGLVDTEAFF. The CDR3 nucleotides are TGTGCCAGCAGCCAAGAGGTATGGGACAGGGGATTGGTGGACACTGAAGCTTTCTTT. The chain has TRBV14 and TRBJ1-1; 10 nucleotides line up with TRBD1. This CDR3 is 19 amino acids long. CDR1 is SGHDN, CDR2 FVKESK, per germline. V trimming: 0 bases; J trimming: 3 bases; junction bases outside the gene matches: 13.

V and J are TRBV4-3 and TRBJ2-3; D ambiguous. Germline values: CDR1 LGHNA, CDR2 YSLEER. Trimming took off 4 bases at V and 0 bases at J, with 8 bases between the two ends. The CDR3 contains 14 residues. CDR3 protein: CASSRQASTDTQYF. CDR3 bases: TGCGCCAGCAGCCGCCAGGCTAGCACAGATACGCAGTATTTT.

This rearrangement joins TRBV5-8 to TRBJ2-3; the match to TRBD2 covers 7 bases. This CDR3 comprises 15 residues. The J segment lost 6 bases and the V segment lost 2 bases, leaving 9 bases of the junction unmatched. Germline V lookup: CDR1 SGHTS, CDR2 YDEGEE. The CDR3 spells CASSFLAALEDTQYF. For the CDR3, the DNA is TGTGCCAGCAGCTTCCTAGCGGCCCTTGAGGATACGCAGTATTTT.

V usage is TRBV5-5 and J usage is TRBJ1-4, with no clear D. CDR1 and CDR2 from the germline V gene are SGHKS and YYEKEE (reference sequence). CDR3 length equals 14 residues. V gave up 0 bases and J gave up 1 base, with 4 bases separating them. CDR3 amino acids: CASSLAQTNEKLFF. CDR3 sequence (DNA): TGTGCCAGCAGCTTGGCACAAACTAATGAAAAACTGTTTTTT.

This chain joins TRBV7-9 and TRBJ2-2; D might be TRBD2 (6 bases). CDR3 length equals 16 residues. Germline V gene sequence: CDR1 SEHNR, CDR2 FQNEAQ (reference sequence). Between the trimmed V and J ends, which lost 5 bases and 5 bases, there was a span of 18 bases. The CDR3 nucleotides are TGTGCCAGCAGCCCGTTTGGGGCGGGGCGAACCGGGGAGCTGTTTTTT. Its translation: CASSPFGAGRTGELFF. Full variable domain (remainder filled in from reference TRBV7-9 and TRBJ2-2): DTGVSQNPRHKITKRGQNVTFRCDPISEHNRLYWYRQTLGQGPEFLTYFQNEAQLEKSRLLSDRFSAERPKGSFSTLEIQRTEQGDSAMYLCASSPFGAGRTGELFFGEGSRLTVL.

The genes are TRBV11-2 and TRBJ2-7; TRBD2 aligns across 8 bases. This CDR3 is built from 14 residues. The germline CDR1 and CDR2 sequences are SGHAT and FQNNGV. The ends lost 1 base at V and 5 bases at J; junction bases unmatched: 4. The CDR3 protein is CASSLGTSIHEQYF. The CDR3 bases are TGTGCCAGCAGCTTAGGGACTAGCATCCACGAGCAGTACTTC.

V is TRBV19 and J is TRBJ1-1; a possible D gene is TRBD1 (6 bases). Trimming cost V 8 bases and J 1 base, with 11 bases left between them. The CDR3 is made up of 13 amino acids. Germline lookup yields CDR1 LNHDA and CDR2 SQIVND (reference sequence). The CDR3 coding sequence is TGTGCCAGTTCTACAGGGTGGAACACTGAAGCTTTCTTT. Translating it yields CASSTGWNTEAFF.

This clone was found once. The chain joins TRBV5-1 to TRBJ2-7, with D perhaps matching TRBD2 (6 bases). Between the trimmed V and J ends, which lost 0 bases and 0 bases, there was a span of 10 bases. This CDR3 comprises 15 residues. From germline, CDR1 is SGHRS and CDR2 YFSETQ. CDR3 residues: CASSLGDLYSYEQYF. The CDR3 region has the DNA TGCGCCAGCAGCTTGGGGGACTTATACTCCTACGAGCAGTACTTC.

The V call is TRBV27, the J call TRBJ2-1; 8 nucleotides match TRBD2. The J segment lost 6 bases and the V segment lost 4 bases, leaving 8 bases of the junction unmatched. The CDR3 spans 15 residues. Per germline, CDR1 MNHEY and CDR2 SMNVEV (reference sequence). CDR3 amino acids: CASSSPGTRLNEQFF. The DNA for the CDR3 is TGTGCCAGCAGTTCACCTGGGACTAGACTCAATGAGCAGTTCTTC.

V usage is TRBV11-1 and J usage is TRBJ2-1, with TRBD2 identical over 7 bases. J lost 0 bases, V lost 6 bases, and 8 bases had no gene match. Germline CDR1 is SGHAT and CDR2 is FQDESV (reference sequence). CDR3 length: 16 amino acids. CDR3: CASSQKGGSSYNEQFF. Written as DNA, the CDR3 is TGTGCCAGCAGTCAAAAGGGCGGGAGCTCCTACAATGAGCAGTTCTTC.

The gene calls are TRBV14 and TRBJ2-5; 11 positions agree with TRBD1. The CDR3 consists of 15 residues. CDR1 and CDR2 (germline): SGHDN, FVKESK. The ends lost 2 bases at V and 5 bases at J; junction bases unmatched: 4. CDR3 loop: CASSQRTGGRETQYF. The CDR3, as DNA: TGTGCCAGCAGCCAAAGGACAGGGGGCCGGGAGACCCAGTACTTC. Variable domain in full (rest from reference TRBV14 and TRBJ2-5): EAGVTQFPSHSVIEKGQTVTLRCDPISGHDNLYWYRRVMGKEIKFLLHFVKESKQDESGMPNNRFLAERTGGTYSTLKVQPAELEDSGVYFCASSQRTGGRETQYFGPGTRLLVL.

The rearrangement uses TRBV9 and TRBJ1-1, with 7 bases identical to TRBD1. Trimming at V came to 2 bases and at J to 5 bases, leaving 9 bases not matched to a gene. CDR3 length equals 15 residues. Germline CDR1 and CDR2: SGDLS and YYNGEE. CDR3 bases: TGTGCCAGCAGCGTGGGCGACAGGGTACGGACTGAAGCTTTCTTT. This gives the protein CASSVGDRVRTEAFF.

The chain uses TRBV18 and TRBJ1-2; 7 positions agree with TRBD1. The CDR3 totals 15 residues. The V gene's germline CDR1 is KGHSH and CDR2 LQKENI. J lost 1 base, V lost 4 bases, and 6 bases had no gene match. This CDR3 reads CASSLGTAINYGYTF. The CDR3 nucleotides are TGTGCCAGCTCACTTGGGACAGCTATTAACTATGGCTACACCTTC.

The rearrangement links TRBV5-6 to TRBJ2-1, with 8 bases identical to TRBD2. V lost 0 bases and J lost 7; bases outside the gene matches: 9. Germline V gene sequence: CDR1 SGHDT, CDR2 YYEEEE. CDR3 length equals 16 residues. The DNA for the CDR3 is TGTGCCAGCAGCTTGGTTGAGGTAGCGGGATATAATGAGCAGTTCTTC. This encodes CASSLVEVAGYNEQFF.

V usage is TRBV25-1 and J usage is TRBJ2-3; a possible D gene is TRBD1 (7 bases). Germline V gene sequence: CDR1 MGHDK, CDR2 SYGVNS. V lost 6 bases, J lost 6 bases, and 16 bases lay in between. The CDR3 contains 14 residues. The CDR3 nucleotides read TGTGCCAGCAGCAGACAGGGAGGAAGCGATACGCAGTATTTT. It is translated as CASSRQGGSDTQYF.